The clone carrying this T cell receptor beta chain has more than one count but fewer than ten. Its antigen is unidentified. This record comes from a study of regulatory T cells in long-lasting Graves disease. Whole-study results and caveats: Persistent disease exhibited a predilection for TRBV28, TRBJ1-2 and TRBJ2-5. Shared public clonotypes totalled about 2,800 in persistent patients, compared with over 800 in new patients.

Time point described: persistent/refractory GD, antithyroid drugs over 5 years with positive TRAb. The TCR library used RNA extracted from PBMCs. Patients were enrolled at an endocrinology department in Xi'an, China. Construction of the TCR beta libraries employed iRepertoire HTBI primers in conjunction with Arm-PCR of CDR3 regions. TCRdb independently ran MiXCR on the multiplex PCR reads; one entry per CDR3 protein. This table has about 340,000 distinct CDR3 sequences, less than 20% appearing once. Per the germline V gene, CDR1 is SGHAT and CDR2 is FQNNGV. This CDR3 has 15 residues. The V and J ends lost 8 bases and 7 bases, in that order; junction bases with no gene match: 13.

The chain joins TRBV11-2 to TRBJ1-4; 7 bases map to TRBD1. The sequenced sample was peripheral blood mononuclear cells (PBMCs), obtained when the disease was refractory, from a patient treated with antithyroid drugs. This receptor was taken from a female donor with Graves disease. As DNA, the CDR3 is TGTGCCAGCGGCCACCAAGGGGGCTGGGGTGAAAAACTGTTTTTT. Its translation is CASGHQGGWGEKLFF.